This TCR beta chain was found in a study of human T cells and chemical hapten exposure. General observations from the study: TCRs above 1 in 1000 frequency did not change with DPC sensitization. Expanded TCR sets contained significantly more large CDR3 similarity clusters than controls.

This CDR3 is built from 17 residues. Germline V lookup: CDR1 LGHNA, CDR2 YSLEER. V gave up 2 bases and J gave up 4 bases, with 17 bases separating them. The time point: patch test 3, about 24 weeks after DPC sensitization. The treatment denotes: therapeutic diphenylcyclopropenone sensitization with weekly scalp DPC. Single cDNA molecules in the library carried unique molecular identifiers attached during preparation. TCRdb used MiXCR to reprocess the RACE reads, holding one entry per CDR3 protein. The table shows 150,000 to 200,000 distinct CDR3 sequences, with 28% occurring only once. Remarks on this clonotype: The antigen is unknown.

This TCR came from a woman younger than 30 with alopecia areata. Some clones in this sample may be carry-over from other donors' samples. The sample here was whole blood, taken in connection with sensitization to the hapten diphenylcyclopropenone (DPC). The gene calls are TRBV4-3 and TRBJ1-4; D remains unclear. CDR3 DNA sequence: TGCGCCAGCAGCCAAACTTATCCGGGAGGCAGTAATGAAAAACTGTTTTTT. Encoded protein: CASSQTYPGGSNEKLFF.